These 26 T cell receptor beta chains were sequenced from one sample in a study of radiation and T cells in renal cell carcinoma (dated by TCRdb to the early 2020s). The intended sense of this specimen's time point label: blood 2 weeks post-SBRT. What the treatment or condition label conveys for this sample: 15 Gy SBRT to primary tumor, nephrectomy 4 weeks later. The library came from the immunoSEQ multiplex PCR assay. TCRdb re-hosts the immuneACCESS table, in-frame sequences only. Its copies lack some clones; in the studies checked, an unresolved V gene accounts for under half of them, and the cause for the rest is not known. Present in this sample are tens of thousands of clones, around 78% of which were seen just once. Jointly, the top ten make up roughly 7% of the sample. The specimen was blood, collected from a patient whose treatment included radiotherapy and nephrectomy. The origin of the receptors is a man aged 55 to 70 with renal cell carcinoma.

This chain uses TRBV18 with TRBJ2-5; D is unresolved. The germline V gene has CDR1 KGHSH and CDR2 LQKENI. CDR3 length equals 13 residues. Deletions cut 3 bases from V and 2 bases from J, with 7 bases between. For the CDR3, the DNA is TGTGCCAGCTCACCCGGCATGCAAGAGACCCAGTACTTC. Residues: CASSPGMQETQYF.

The chain joins TRBV29-1 to TRBJ2-5; 10 bases are shared with TRBD2. This CDR3 has 14 amino acids. Per germline, CDR1 SQVTM and CDR2 ANQGSEA. The V segment lost 3 bases and the J segment 5 bases; nucleotides outside the gene matches: 6. The CDR3 loop is CSVDRSSGSETQYF. The CDR3 DNA reads as TGCAGCGTTGATAGGTCTAGCGGGAGTGAGACCCAGTACTTC. The full variable domain, with the rest looked up from reference TRBV29-1 and TRBJ2-5, is SAVISQKPSRDICQRGTSLTIQCQVDSQVTMMFWYRQQPGQSLTLIATANQGSEATYESGFVIDKFPISRPNLTFSTLTVSNMSPEDSSIYLCSVDRSSGSETQYFGPGTRLLVL.

The gene calls are TRBV23-1 and TRBJ1-2, with D hard to call. TRBV23-1 is an ORF, and what it does is uncertain. The V end lost 7 bases, the J end lost 1 base, and 19 bases lay between the germline ends. The CDR3 covers 16 residues. The CDR3 DNA sequence: TGCGCCAGCAAAATGGCAGGTGACCTCCTTAACTATGGCTACACCTTC. Translated, it gives CASKMAGDLLNYGYTF.

The rearrangement joins TRBV7-9 to TRBJ1-1, with 8 nucleotides matching TRBD1. This CDR3 is built from 14 residues. The germline gives CDR1 SEHNR, CDR2 FQNEAQ (reference sequence). After removal of 5 bases from V and 5 bases from J, the junction contained 7 bases not matched to a gene. The chain's CDR3 is CASSIGQGGTEAFF. CDR3 DNA: TGTGCCAGCAGCATCGGACAGGGAGGGACTGAAGCTTTCTTT.

The rearrangement uses TRBV4-3 and TRBJ1-3, with D unresolved. V lost 4 bases and J 8 bases, leaving 12 bases between the germline ends. The germline CDR1 and CDR2 sequences are LGHNA and YSLEER. The CDR3 runs 13 residues. CDR3 sequence (DNA): TGCGCCAGCAGCCTTATAAGAGAGGACACCATATATTTT. Amino acid sequence: CASSLIREDTIYF.

J is TRBJ1-1 and V is TRBV7-9, with D uncertain. The germline CDR1 and CDR2 sequences are SEHNR and FQNEAQ (reference sequence). Trimming removed 5 bases at V and 4 bases at J, with 8 bases between. This CDR3 spans 12 amino acids. In DNA, the CDR3 is TGTGCCAGCAGCCTGTTTCCCACTGAAGCTTTCTTT. Amino acid sequence: CASSLFPTEAFF.

The V and J genes are TRBV10-1 and TRBJ2-3; a possible D gene is TRBD2 (6 bases). This CDR3 region has 14 residues. Trimming pared 3 bases from V and 3 bases from J, leaving 10 bases between. CDR1 and CDR2 (germline): WNHNN, SYGVQD (reference sequence). The CDR3 here is CASSDFRETDTQYF. DNA for the CDR3: TGCGCCAGCAGTGATTTTCGGGAGACAGATACGCAGTATTTT.

The chain is built from TRBV18 and TRBJ1-4; D may be TRBD1 (5 bases). The CDR3 extends over 14 amino acids. Germline CDR1 is KGHSH and CDR2 is LQKENI. Trimming stripped 2 bases from V and 2 bases from J, with 6 bases between. The CDR3 protein is CASSPRGTNEKLFF. The CDR3 bases are TGTGCCAGCTCACCAAGGGGTACTAATGAAAAACTGTTTTTT. Full variable domain (outside the CDR3, taken from reference TRBV18 and TRBJ1-4): NAGVMQNPRHLVRRRGQEARLRCSPMKGHSHVYWYRQLPEEGLKFMVYLQKENIIDESGMPKERFSAEFPKEGPSILRIQQVVRGDSAAYFCASSPRGTNEKLFFGSGTQLSVL.

This clone was found a few times. This chain connects TRBV6-6 to TRBJ2-1, with 11 bases identical to TRBD1. The trim removed 5 bases at V and 10 bases at J, leaving 10 bases unmatched. Germline lookup yields CDR1 MNHNY and CDR2 SVGAGI (reference sequence). There are 15 residues in the CDR3. In nucleotides, the CDR3 is TGTGCCAGCAGTACCCCGGACAGGGGGCGATTCGAGCAGTTCTTC. Its translation is CASSTPDRGRFEQFF.

This clone was seen more than once but under ten times. The chain combines TRBV7-9 with TRBJ1-1; the D is unclear. Germline V gene data show CDR1 as SEHNR and CDR2 as FQNEAQ (reference sequence). The CDR3 runs 13 residues. Trimming shortened V by 2 bases and J by 10 bases, and 14 bases separated the two germline ends. DNA for the CDR3: TGTGCCAGCAGCTTAATGTCCGGATATGGAGCTTTCTTT. Translating it yields CASSLMSGYGAFF.

The J gene is TRBJ2-7, the V gene TRBV28; no reliable D call. Trimming cost V 1 base and J 5 bases, with 9 bases left between them. The CDR3 is made up of 13 amino acids. CDR1 is MDHEN and CDR2 is SYDVKM in the germline V gene. The DNA of the CDR3 is TGTGCCAGCAGTTTATCGGGCCTAAACGAGCAGTACTTC. Translated: CASSLSGLNEQYF.

The chain employs TRBV6-4 and TRBJ2-3; the D gene is possibly TRBD2 (5 bases). The CDR3 sequence is 14 residues long. The germline gives CDR1 MRHNA, CDR2 SNTAGT. Trimming shortened V by 6 bases and J by 0 bases, and 10 bases separated the two germline ends. CDR3 nucleotide sequence: TGTGCCAGCAGGGCCGAGGGTAGCACAGATACGCAGTATTTT. Its protein product is CASRAEGSTDTQYF.

The chain joins TRBV25-1 to TRBJ1-4, with no clear D. The germline CDR1 and CDR2 sequences are MGHDK and SYGVNS. Deletions cut 3 bases from V and 1 base from J, with 6 bases between. The CDR3 extends over 14 amino acids. Here the CDR3 DNA reads TGTGCCAGCAGTGAGTTTGGAACTAATGAAAAACTGTTTTTT. Translation gives CASSEFGTNEKLFF. Variable domain in full (rest from reference TRBV25-1 and TRBJ1-4): EADIYQTPRYLVIGTGKKITLECSQTMGHDKMYWYQQDPGMELHLIHYSYGVNSTEKGDLSSESTVSRIRTEHFPLTLESARPSHTSQYLCASSEFGTNEKLFFGSGTQLSVL.

The chain joins TRBV7-8 to TRBJ1-2; a weak D match, TRBD1 (5 bases). The CDR3 runs 15 residues. Per germline, CDR1 SGHVS and CDR2 FQNEAQ. Deletions cut 1 base from V and 8 bases from J, with 17 bases between. The CDR3 sequence is CASSLEISARVGYTF. CDR3 sequence (DNA): TGTGCCAGCAGCTTAGAAATCTCAGCCAGGGTGGGCTACACCTTC.

This clone occurred once. The chain carries TRBV6-6 and TRBJ2-2, with no clear D. The CDR3 sequence is 14 residues long. Germline V gene lookup returns CDR1 MNHNY and CDR2 SVGAGI (reference sequence). V lost 7 bases and J 0 bases, leaving 9 bases between the germline ends. The CDR3 sequence is CASNDGPNTGELFF. The CDR3 DNA sequence: TGTGCCAGCAACGACGGGCCGAACACCGGGGAGCTGTTTTTT.

This clone was counted a single time. This sequence joins TRBV4-3 and TRBJ1-2; TRBD1 is a possible D gene (6 bases). The V end lost 0 bases, the J end lost 7 bases, and 15 bases lay between the germline ends. This CDR3 comprises 15 residues. Germline V gene sequence: CDR1 LGHNA, CDR2 YSLEER. This CDR3 reads CASSQDWTGGRGYTF. The DNA of the CDR3 is TGCGCCAGCAGCCAAGATTGGACTGGGGGGCGTGGCTACACCTTC.

This clone was seen a few times. The V and J genes are TRBV7-9 and TRBJ1-1; 8 positions match TRBD1. Germline CDR1 SEHNR, CDR2 FQNEAQ (reference sequence). The CDR3 spans 14 residues. J gave up 8 bases and V 3 bases, and 8 bases lay outside the gene matches. The DNA of the CDR3 is TGTGCCAGCAGCTTGGGACAGGCCCTAGAGGAAGCTTTCTTT. Its translation is CASSLGQALEEAFF.

The chain joins TRBV4-3 to TRBJ2-7, with unresolved D. V lost 1 base and J lost 0, with 10 bases in between. This CDR3 contains 15 residues. CDR1 is LGHNA and CDR2 is YSLEER in the germline V gene. The CDR3 sequence: CASSQGLLSSYEQYF. The CDR3 nucleotides read TGCGCCAGCAGCCAAGGACTCCTGAGCTCCTACGAGCAGTACTTC.

The chain uses TRBV5-5 and TRBJ2-1, with 7 bases lining up with TRBD2. Unmatched junction bases numbered 2, after V lost 4 bases and J lost 7 bases. Per germline, CDR1 SGHKS and CDR2 YYEKEE (reference sequence). The CDR3 totals 12 residues. In nucleotides, the CDR3 is TGTGCCAGCAGCCCAGCGGGGAATGAGCAGTTCTTC. It is translated as CASSPAGNEQFF.

The CDR3: CASSLNRGGDTEAFF. DNA for the CDR3: TGTGCCAGCAGCTTGAACAGGGGCGGGGACACTGAAGCTTTCTTT. The chain has TRBV7-2 and TRBJ1-1, with TRBD1 matching 7 bases. The ends lost 3 bases at V and 3 bases at J; junction bases unmatched: 7. Germline V gene lookup returns CDR1 SGHTA and CDR2 FQGNSA. The CDR3 contains 15 residues.

The rearrangement uses TRBV25-1 and TRBJ2-3; D is perhaps TRBD1 (6 bases). The CDR3 consists of 15 residues. Germline assignment: CDR1 MGHDK and CDR2 SYGVNS. V dropped 2 bases and J dropped 0 bases, with 9 bases sitting between them. The CDR3 loop is CASSEHRDSTDTQYF. The CDR3 DNA is TGTGCCAGCAGTGAACACAGGGATAGCACAGATACGCAGTATTTT.

This chain joins TRBV7-2 and TRBJ1-5; 8 bases agree with TRBD1. With 5 bases clipped from V and 4 bases from J, the junction kept 4 bases outside the gene matches. The CDR3 has 14 amino acids. Germline-derived CDR1 and CDR2 are SGHTA and FQGNSA. CDR3 nucleotide sequence: TGTGCCAGCAGCCAAGACAGGGGTAATCAGCCCCAGCATTTT. It encodes CASSQDRGNQPQHF.

V gene TRBV15 combines with J gene TRBJ2-6; D not certain. The germline V and J ends were trimmed by 0 bases and 1 base, with 16 bases remaining between them. Germline V gives CDR1 LNHNV, CDR2 YYDKDF (reference sequence). The CDR3 sequence is 19 residues long. This chain's CDR3 is CATSRDIRTRVSGANVLTF. The CDR3 coding sequence is TGTGCCACCAGCAGAGATATACGTACCCGGGTGTCTGGGGCCAACGTCCTGACTTTC.

This clone is deemed medium-sized. The chain employs TRBV30 and TRBJ2-1, with TRBD2 matching 7 bases. With 8 bases clipped from V and 4 bases from J, the junction kept 11 bases outside the gene matches. This CDR3 has 14 residues. The germline V gene encodes CDR1 GTSNPN and CDR2 SVGIG (reference sequence). CDR3 DNA: TGTGCCACCGGGAGAGGCGGGGGATACAATGAGCAGTTCTTC. It is translated as CATGRGGGYNEQFF.

CDR3 sequence: CASSSAHFSTDTQYF. DNA of the CDR3: TGTGCCAGCAGCTCGGCCCACTTCTCTACAGATACGCAGTATTTT. This chain joins TRBV5-4 and TRBJ2-3; no firm D call. CDR3 length: 15 residues. Trimming took 3 bases from V and 3 from J, leaving 14 bases between them. Germline loops: CDR1 SGHNT, CDR2 YYREEE (reference sequence).

The V and J genes are TRBV6-6 and TRBJ1-2; D is perhaps TRBD1 (5 bases). Deletions cut 6 bases from V and 5 bases from J, with 10 bases between. The CDR3 runs to 12 residues. From germline, CDR1 is MNHNY and CDR2 SVGAGI (reference sequence). This CDR3 is CASRAGGYGYTF. The CDR3 DNA reads as TGTGCCAGCAGGGCCGGGGGGTATGGCTACACCTTC.